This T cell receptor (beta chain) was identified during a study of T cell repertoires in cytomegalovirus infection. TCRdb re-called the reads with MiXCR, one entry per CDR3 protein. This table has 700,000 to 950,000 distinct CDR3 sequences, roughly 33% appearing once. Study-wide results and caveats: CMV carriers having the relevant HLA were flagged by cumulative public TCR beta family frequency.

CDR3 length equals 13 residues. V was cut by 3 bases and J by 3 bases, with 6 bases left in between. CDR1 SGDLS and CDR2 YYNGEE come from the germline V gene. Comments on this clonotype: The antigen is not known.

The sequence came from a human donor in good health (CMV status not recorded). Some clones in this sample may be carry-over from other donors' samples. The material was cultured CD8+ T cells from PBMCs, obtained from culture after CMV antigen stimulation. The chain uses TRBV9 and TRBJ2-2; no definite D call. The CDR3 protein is CASSATDTGELFF. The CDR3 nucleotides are TGTGCCAGCAGCGCTACTGACACCGGGGAGCTGTTTTTT.